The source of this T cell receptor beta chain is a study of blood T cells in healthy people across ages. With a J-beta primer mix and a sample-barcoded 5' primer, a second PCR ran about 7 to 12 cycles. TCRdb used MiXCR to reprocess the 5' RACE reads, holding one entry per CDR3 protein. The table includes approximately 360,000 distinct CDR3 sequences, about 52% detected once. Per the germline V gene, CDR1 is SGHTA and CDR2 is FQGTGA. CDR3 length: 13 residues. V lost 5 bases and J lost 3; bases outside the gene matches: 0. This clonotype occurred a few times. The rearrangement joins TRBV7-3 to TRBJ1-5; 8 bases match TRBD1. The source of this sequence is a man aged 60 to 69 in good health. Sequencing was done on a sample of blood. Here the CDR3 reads CASSQGANQPQHF. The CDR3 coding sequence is TGTGCCAGCAGCCAGGGGGCCAATCAGCCCCAGCATTTT.